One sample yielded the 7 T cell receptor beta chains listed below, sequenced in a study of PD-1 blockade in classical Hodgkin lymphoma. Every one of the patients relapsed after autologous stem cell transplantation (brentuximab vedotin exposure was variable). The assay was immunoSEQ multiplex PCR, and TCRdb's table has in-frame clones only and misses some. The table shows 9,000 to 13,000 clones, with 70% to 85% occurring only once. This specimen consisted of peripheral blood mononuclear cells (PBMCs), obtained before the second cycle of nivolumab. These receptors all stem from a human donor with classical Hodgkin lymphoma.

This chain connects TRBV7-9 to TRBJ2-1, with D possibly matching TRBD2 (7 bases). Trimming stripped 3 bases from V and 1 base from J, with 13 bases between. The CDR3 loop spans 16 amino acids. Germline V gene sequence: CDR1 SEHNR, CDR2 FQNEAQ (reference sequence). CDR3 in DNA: TGTGCCAGCAGCTTGGACAGCGGGGTTTCCTACAATGAGCAGTTCTTC. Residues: CASSLDSGVSYNEQFF. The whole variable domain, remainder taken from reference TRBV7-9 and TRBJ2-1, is DTGVSQNPRHKITKRGQNVTFRCDPISEHNRLYWYRQTLGQGPEFLTYFQNEAQLEKSRLLSDRFSAERPKGSFSTLEIQRTEQGDSAMYLCASSLDSGVSYNEQFFGPGTRLTVL.

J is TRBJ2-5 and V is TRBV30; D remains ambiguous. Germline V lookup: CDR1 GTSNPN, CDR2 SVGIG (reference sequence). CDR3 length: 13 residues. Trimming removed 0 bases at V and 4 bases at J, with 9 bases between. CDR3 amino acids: CAWSVNSLETQYF. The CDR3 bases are TGTGCCTGGAGTGTGAACAGTCTAGAGACCCAGTACTTC.

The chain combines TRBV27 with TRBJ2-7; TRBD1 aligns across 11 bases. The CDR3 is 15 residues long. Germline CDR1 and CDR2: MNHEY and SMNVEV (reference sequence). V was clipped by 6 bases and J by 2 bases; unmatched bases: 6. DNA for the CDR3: TGTGCCAGCAGGCCGGACAGGGGGCCAACCTACGAGCAGTACTTC. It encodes CASRPDRGPTYEQYF.

CDR3: CASSLVGSGSGSPLHF. In DNA form, the CDR3 reads TGTGCCAGCAGCTTAGTAGGTTCAGGGTCGGGATCACCCCTCCACTTT. The chain employs TRBV7-2 and TRBJ1-6, with D maybe TRBD1 (5 bases). CDR3 length: 16 residues. Between the trimmed V and J ends, which lost 1 base and 10 bases, there was a span of 17 bases. Germline V gene data show CDR1 as SGHTA and CDR2 as FQGNSA. Full variable domain (outside the CDR3, taken from reference TRBV7-2 and TRBJ1-6): GAGVSQSPSNKVTEKGKDVELRCDPISGHTALYWYRQSLGQGLEFLIYFQGNSAPDKSGLPSDRFSAERTGGSVSTLTIQRTQQEDSAVYLCASSLVGSGSGSPLHFGNGTRLTVT.

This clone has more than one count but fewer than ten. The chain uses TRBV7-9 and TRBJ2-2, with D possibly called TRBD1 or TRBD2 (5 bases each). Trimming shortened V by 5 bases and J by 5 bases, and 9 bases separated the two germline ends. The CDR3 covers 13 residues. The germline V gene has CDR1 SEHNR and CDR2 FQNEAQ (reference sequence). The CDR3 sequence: CASSGTSTGELFF. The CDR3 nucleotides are TGTGCCAGCAGCGGGACCTCTACCGGGGAGCTGTTTTTT.

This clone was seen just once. The CDR3 region is CASSLQAGGEYGYTF. The CDR3 coding sequence is TGCGCCAGCAGCCTCCAAGCGGGGGGAGAGTATGGCTACACCTTC. The V call is TRBV4-1, the J call TRBJ1-2; tentatively, D is TRBD1 (5 bases). CDR1 and CDR2 from the germline V gene are MGHRA and YSYEKL. This CDR3 has 15 amino acids. Trimming stripped 4 bases from V and 5 bases from J, with 17 bases between.

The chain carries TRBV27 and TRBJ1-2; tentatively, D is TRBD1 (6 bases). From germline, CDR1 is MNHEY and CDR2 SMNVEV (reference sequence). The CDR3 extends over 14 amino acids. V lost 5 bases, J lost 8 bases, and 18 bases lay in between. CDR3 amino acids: CASSHVSGGEGYTF. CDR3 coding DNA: TGTGCCAGCAGTCACGTGAGCGGGGGCGAGGGCTACACCTTC.